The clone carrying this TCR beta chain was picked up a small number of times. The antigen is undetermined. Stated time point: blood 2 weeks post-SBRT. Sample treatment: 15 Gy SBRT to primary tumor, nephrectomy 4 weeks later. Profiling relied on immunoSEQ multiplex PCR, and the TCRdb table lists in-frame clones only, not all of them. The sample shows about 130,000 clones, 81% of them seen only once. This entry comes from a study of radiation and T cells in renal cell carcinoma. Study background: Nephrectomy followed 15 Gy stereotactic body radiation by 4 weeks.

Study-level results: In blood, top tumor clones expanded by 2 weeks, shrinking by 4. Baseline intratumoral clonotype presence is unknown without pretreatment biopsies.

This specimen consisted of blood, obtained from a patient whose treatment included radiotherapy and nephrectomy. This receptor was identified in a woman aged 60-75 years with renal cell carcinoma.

This chain's CDR3 is CASSGHLYEQYF. The CDR3 DNA reads as TGTGCCAGCAGTGGACACCTCTACGAGCAGTACTTC. The chain carries TRBV6-5 and TRBJ2-7; possibly TRBD1 for D (5 bases). The V gene lost 5 bases and the J gene lost 3 bases, with 8 bases spanning the gap. CDR1 MNHEY and CDR2 SVGAGI come from the germline V gene. The CDR3 extends over 12 amino acids.